This T cell receptor (beta chain) was identified in a study of T cell repertoires in cytomegalovirus infection. Study information: TCR beta signatures that were public indicated CMV infection and matching HLA type.

TCRdb re-analysed the reads in MiXCR, keeping a single row per CDR3 protein. The sample includes about 360,000 distinct CDR3 sequences, around a sixth of them seen just once. Germline loops: CDR1 SNHLY, CDR2 FYNNEI. The CDR3 loop spans 13 amino acids. The ends lost 10 bases at V and 0 bases at J; junction bases unmatched: 5. This chain joins TRBV2 and TRBJ1-1; 7 nucleotides align to TRBD1. This TCR was recovered from a human donor in good health (CMV status not recorded). Some clones in this sample may be carry-over from other donors' samples. What was sequenced was PBMCs. This CDR3 is CAIQGEVNTEAFF. The CDR3 nucleotides are TGTGCCATCCAGGGGGAGGTGAACACTGAAGCTTTCTTT.